The subject of this entry is one T cell receptor beta chain. The data stem from a study of blood T cell repertoires in COVID-19. Generated by immunoSEQ multiplex PCR, the TCRdb table keeps only in-frame clones and is missing some. This table holds about 160,000 clones, approximately 91% found once. Germline lookup yields CDR1 LNHDA and CDR2 SQIVND (reference sequence). The CDR3 is made up of 15 amino acids. V was pared by 1 base and J by 6 bases, with 13 bases between. The source of this sequence is a man younger than 30 with acute or convalescent COVID-19. The chain has TRBV19 and TRBJ1-5; weak D call: TRBD1 (5 bases). Sequencing used peripheral blood. The CDR3 sequence is CASSIGPGVSQPQHF. DNA of the CDR3: TGTGCCAGTAGTATAGGACCGGGGGTCAGTCAGCCCCAGCATTTT.